This TCR beta chain was captured by sequencing in a study of cytomegalovirus exposure and HLA in healthy donors. Looking at the study overall: Genotyping showed roughly 76% of about 370 donors falling in the Caucasian-associated ancestry cluster.

General study points: A later analysis linked a missense variant in DCLRE1C to the trimming of TCR beta V and J genes. TCR beta V segments were, for the most part, productive about 87% or about 30% of the time in an earlier analysis.

The CDR3 extends over 13 amino acids. V lost 6 bases, J lost 5 bases, and 5 bases stayed unmatched. Germline values: CDR1 MNHNS, CDR2 SASEGT. Comments on this clone: Its target is unknown.

PCR was performed using 60 Vbeta and 13 Jbeta primers. Here immunoSEQ multiplex PCR was the method, and the copy in TCRdb shows in-frame clones only, minus some. The data contain roughly 120,000 clones, around four fifths of them seen just once; the ten biggest clones take up around 3.2%. The TCR was taken from a woman aged 55-69 years in good health and CMV-seropositive. The chain has TRBV6-1 and TRBJ2-5, with 8 positions matching TRBD1. Sequencing was carried out using PBMCs. The DNA for the CDR3 is TGTGCCAGCAGAACAGGGGGGTTGGAGACCCAGTACTTC. It specifies CASRTGGLETQYF.